The sequence of this T cell receptor beta chain was determined in a study of regulatory T cells in long-lasting Graves disease. Concerning this clonotype: What it binds is unknown.

Study-level findings and limits: Thyroid tissue was not sampled; only peripheral blood was.

The authors built TCR beta libraries using iRepertoire HTBI primers and Arm-PCR of CDR3 regions. TCRdb used MiXCR to reprocess the multiplex PCR reads, holding one entry per CDR3 protein. The repertoire holds some 250,000 distinct CDR3 sequences, with 18% as singletons. Time point of the sample: newly diagnosed GD, antithyroid drugs for less than 3 months. Making the TCR library involved RNA that had been extracted from PBMCs. The germline V gene has CDR1 SGHNT and CDR2 YYREEE (reference sequence). V lost 0 bases, J lost 6 bases, and 14 bases lay in between. The CDR3 consists of 15 residues. These data were likewise used in another study, on T cells in Graves' hyperthyroidism and ophthalmopathy. This second report adds: Ophthalmopathy cases were set apart from stable hyperthyroidism by a 13 V-J model.

The clonotype comes from a woman aged 30 to 39 with Graves disease. This chain connects TRBV5-4 to TRBJ2-3; the D call may be TRBD1 or TRBD2 (5 bases each). Sequencing used peripheral blood mononuclear cells (PBMCs), obtained at new diagnosis, from a patient treated with antithyroid drugs. The DNA of the CDR3 is TGTGCCAGCAGCTTGGCCGGGGCGGGTGGGGATACGCAGTATTTT. It encodes CASSLAGAGGDTQYF. The whole variable domain, remainder taken from reference TRBV5-4 and TRBJ2-3, is ETGVTQSPTHLIKTRGQQVTLRCSSQSGHNTVSWYQQALGQGPQFIFQYYREEENGRGNFPPRFSGLQFPNYSSELNVNALELDDSALYLCASSLAGAGGDTQYFGPGTRLTVL.